One sample yielded the 15 T cell receptor beta chains listed below, sequenced in a study of blood T cell repertoires in COVID-19. Clones were sequenced by immunoSEQ multiplex PCR, and TCRdb holds only the in-frame ones, with some missing. The table has approximately 180,000 clones, 70% to 85% seen once; the top ten hold more than 4%. Specimen: PBMCs or T cells enriched from blood (not recorded which). The receptors stem from a woman aged 60 to 75 with acute COVID-19.

This clone was seen more than once but under ten times. The chain combines TRBV4-3 with TRBJ1-2; the D gene is possibly TRBD1 (6 bases). Trimming cost V 1 base and J 5 bases, with 14 bases left between them. The CDR3 sequence is 15 residues long. CDR1 and CDR2 from the germline V gene are LGHNA and YSLEER. CDR3 nucleotide sequence: TGCGCCAGCAGCCAAGCACCCCAGGGGCCGTATGGCTACACCTTC. It encodes CASSQAPQGPYGYTF.

This rearrangement joins TRBV19 to TRBJ2-2; 12 nucleotides align to TRBD2. Germline CDR1 is LNHDA and CDR2 is SQIVND (reference sequence). The CDR3 spans 14 residues. Unmatched junction bases numbered 7, after V lost 8 bases and J lost 9 bases. The chain's CDR3 is CASFQTSGSRELFF. As DNA, the CDR3 is TGTGCCAGTTTCCAGACTAGCGGGAGTAGGGAGCTGTTTTTT.

The chain recombines TRBV6-4 with TRBJ1-5; possibly TRBD1 for D (5 bases). CDR3 length equals 17 residues. Trimming removed 7 bases at V and 3 bases at J, with 22 bases between. Germline assignment: CDR1 MRHNA and CDR2 SNTAGT. The chain's CDR3 is CASTPPVGHMINQPQHF. The CDR3 DNA reads as TGTGCCAGCACTCCCCCAGTAGGACACATGATCAATCAGCCCCAGCATTTT.

The rearrangement links TRBV7-9 to TRBJ1-4; 8 positions match TRBD1. This CDR3 contains 13 residues. Germline-derived CDR1 and CDR2 are SEHNR and FQNEAQ (reference sequence). The ends lost 5 bases at V and 8 bases at J; junction bases unmatched: 4. The CDR3 spells CASSGRQGEKLFF. CDR3 DNA sequence: TGTGCCAGCAGCGGTAGACAGGGGGAAAAACTGTTTTTT.

This clone was observed once. V gene TRBV10-2 combines with J gene TRBJ2-7; D is unclear. Germline V gene lookup returns CDR1 WSHSY and CDR2 SAAADI. The CDR3 covers 15 residues. V lost 3 bases to trimming and J lost 9 bases, with 21 bases between them. CDR3 sequence (DNA): TGCGCCAGCAGTGACTCGACCGGGTATACGTATTGGCAGTACGTC. As protein: CASSDSTGYTYWQYV.

The chain links TRBV7-2 to TRBJ1-1; 7 nucleotides line up with TRBD1. The CDR3 consists of 14 residues. Germline CDR1 is SGHTA and CDR2 is FQGNSA. The junction had 0 bases not matched to a gene; V was cut back by 1 base and J by 1 base. The CDR3 DNA is TGTGCCAGCAGCTTAGACAGGGGGAACACTGAAGCTTTCTTT. Amino acid sequence: CASSLDRGNTEAFF.

This clone showed up just a few times. The genes are TRBV15 and TRBJ1-2; no definite D call. Between the trimmed V and J ends, which lost 1 base and 4 bases, there was a span of 16 bases. Germline lookup yields CDR1 LNHNV and CDR2 YYDKDF (reference sequence). The CDR3 is made up of 16 amino acids. CDR3 sequence: CATSRGVAAGSYGYTF. In DNA form, the CDR3 reads TGTGCCACCAGCAGAGGAGTCGCCGCGGGGAGCTATGGCTACACCTTC.

V gene TRBV18 combines with J gene TRBJ2-1; 10 bases agree with TRBD2. Germline V CDR1 and CDR2: KGHSH, LQKENI. V trimming: 3 bases; J trimming: 7 bases; junction bases outside the gene matches: 12. The CDR3 extends over 17 amino acids. Here the CDR3 reads CASSPPSLAGVGNEQFF. The CDR3 DNA reads as TGTGCCAGCTCACCGCCCTCTCTAGCGGGAGTTGGTAATGAGCAGTTCTTC.

J is TRBJ1-1 and V is TRBV23-1; D uncertain. TRBV23-1 is assigned to the ORF class and has an uncertain function. The CDR3 consists of 18 residues. V shed 4 bases and J shed 3 bases, with 24 bases lying between them. The CDR3 sequence is CASSLKSSQVRGYTEAFF. In nucleotides, the CDR3 is TGCGCCAGCAGTCTAAAATCATCTCAAGTTCGTGGCTACACTGAAGCTTTCTTT.

The chain carries TRBV28 and TRBJ1-2; possible D gene TRBD1, 6 bases. The CDR3 consists of 14 residues. The germline V gene has CDR1 MDHEN and CDR2 SYDVKM. V dropped 2 bases and J dropped 7 bases, with 14 bases sitting between them. The CDR3, as DNA: TGTGCCAGCAGTTTAGTAGATGGGGGCCGTGGCTACACCTTC. This encodes CASSLVDGGRGYTF.

The chain combines TRBV5-1 with TRBJ2-1, with a possible D match to TRBD2 (6 bases). V lost 2 bases, J lost 2 bases, and 11 bases lay in between. Looked up from germline, CDR1 is SGHRS and CDR2 is YFSETQ. This CDR3 region has 15 residues. The CDR3 spells CASSFGGFTYNEQFF. As DNA, the CDR3 is TGCGCCAGCAGCTTTGGAGGGTTTACCTACAATGAGCAGTTCTTC. Filled out from reference TRBV5-1 and TRBJ2-1, the complete variable domain reads KAGVTQTPRYLIKTRGQQVTLSCSPISGHRSVSWYQQTPGQGLQFLFEYFSETQRNKGNFPGRFSGRQFSNSRSEMNVSTLELGDSALYLCASSFGGFTYNEQFFGPGTRLTVL.

This clone was recorded once. This rearrangement joins TRBV4-3 to TRBJ1-2, with TRBD1 matching 8 bases. J was trimmed by 5 bases and V by 2 bases; bases with no gene match: 7. Germline V gene lookup returns CDR1 LGHNA and CDR2 YSLEER. The CDR3 length is 15 residues. CDR3: CASSQRDRTWYGYTF. Written as DNA, the CDR3 is TGCGCCAGCAGCCAACGGGACAGGACTTGGTATGGCTACACCTTC.

This chain joins TRBV6-1 and TRBJ2-5; D is undetermined. Trimming removed 2 bases at V and 5 bases at J, with 6 bases between. The CDR3 spans 12 residues. CDR1 and CDR2 from the germline V gene are MNHNS and SASEGT. CDR3 nucleotide sequence: TGTGCCAGCAGTGAAATCCTGGAGACCCAGTACTTC. Translated: CASSEILETQYF.

The chain joins TRBV7-9 to TRBJ1-2, with D maybe TRBD1 (5 bases). The CDR3 is 13 residues long. V lost 5 bases and J 6 bases, leaving 13 bases between the germline ends. Germline CDR1 and CDR2: SEHNR and FQNEAQ (reference sequence). The CDR3 coding sequence is TGTGCCAGCAGCCCGGACCCGACAGATGGCTACACCTTC. It translates to CASSPDPTDGYTF.

J is TRBJ1-5 and V is TRBV19; perhaps TRBD1 as D (6 bases). There are 14 residues in the CDR3. Germline assignment: CDR1 LNHDA and CDR2 SQIVND (reference sequence). V was pared by 5 bases and J by 6 bases, with 14 bases between. The CDR3: CASSLNRAVQPQHF. CDR3 DNA sequence: TGTGCCAGTAGTTTAAACAGGGCTGTTCAGCCCCAGCATTTT.